This T cell receptor beta chain was found in a study of blood T cell repertoires in COVID-19. The overall study: In each case, the material was cDNA or gDNA derived from T cells, B-cell-depleted T cells, or PBMCs.

V gave up 0 bases and J gave up 15 bases, with 24 bases separating them. This CDR3 region has 16 residues. From germline, CDR1 is MGHRA and CDR2 YSYEKL. Data came from immunoSEQ multiplex PCR; TCRdb stores just in-frame clones and leaves some out. The sample lists about 200,000 clones, more than 75% occurring once. This clonotype originated in an older man with acute or convalescent COVID-19. The chain uses TRBV4-1 and TRBJ2-1; D unresolved. The sample comprised peripheral blood. CDR3 bases: TGCGCCAGCAGCCAAGATGCATCGGCTAGATTGCGGAGCCCGTTCTTC. Translation gives CASSQDASARLRSPFF.